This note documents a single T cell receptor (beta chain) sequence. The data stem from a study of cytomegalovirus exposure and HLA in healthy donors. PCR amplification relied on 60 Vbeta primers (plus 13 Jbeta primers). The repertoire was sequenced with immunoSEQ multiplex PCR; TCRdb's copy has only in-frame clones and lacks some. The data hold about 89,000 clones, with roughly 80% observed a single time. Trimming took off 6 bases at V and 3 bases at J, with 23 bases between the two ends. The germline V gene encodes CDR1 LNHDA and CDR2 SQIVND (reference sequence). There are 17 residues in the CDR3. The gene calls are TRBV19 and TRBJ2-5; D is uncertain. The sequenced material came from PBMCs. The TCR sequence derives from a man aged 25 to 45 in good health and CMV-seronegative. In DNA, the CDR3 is TGTGCCAGTAGCCTAAGCACGAACTGGCGGTCCAAAGAGACCCAGTACTTC. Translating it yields CASSLSTNWRSKETQYF.